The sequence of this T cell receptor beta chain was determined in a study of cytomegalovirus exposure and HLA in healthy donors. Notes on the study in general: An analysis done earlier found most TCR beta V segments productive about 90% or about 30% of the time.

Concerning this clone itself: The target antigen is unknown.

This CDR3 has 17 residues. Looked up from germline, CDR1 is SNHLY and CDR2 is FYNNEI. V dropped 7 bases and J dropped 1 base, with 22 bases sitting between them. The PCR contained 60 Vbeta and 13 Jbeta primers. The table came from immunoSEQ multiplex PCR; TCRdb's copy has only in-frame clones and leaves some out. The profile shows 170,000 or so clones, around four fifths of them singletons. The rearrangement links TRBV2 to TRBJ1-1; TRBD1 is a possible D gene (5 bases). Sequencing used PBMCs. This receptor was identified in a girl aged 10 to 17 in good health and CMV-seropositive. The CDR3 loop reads CASKILRQPQTNTEAFF. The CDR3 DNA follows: TGTGCCAGCAAGATACTCCGACAGCCCCAAACGAACACTGAAGCTTTCTTT.